Below are 29 T cell receptor beta chains sequenced from a single sample in a study of cytomegalovirus exposure and HLA in healthy donors (TCRdb year 2017). Library construction relied on the immunoSEQ multiplex PCR assay. The multiplex PCR relied on a mix of 60 forward primers for TCR Vbeta segments and 13 reverse primers for TCR Jbeta segments. TCRdb re-hosts the immuneACCESS table, in-frame sequences only. Its copies lack some clones; in the studies checked, an unresolved V gene accounts for under half of them, and the cause for the rest is not known. This sample holds more than 110,000 clones; 73% were observed only once. The ten biggest clones cover roughly 1.3% of the sample. Material: PBMCs. Receptors were obtained from a woman aged 40 to 50 in good health and CMV-seronegative.

The chain recombines TRBV6-1 with TRBJ1-5, with D uncertain. The V end lost 5 bases, the J end lost 7 bases, and 12 bases lay between the germline ends. The CDR3 loop spans 13 amino acids. In germline, CDR1 is MNHNS, CDR2 SASEGT. In DNA form, the CDR3 reads TGTGCCAGCAGTTCCAATCTCCGGCAGCCCCAGCATTTT. This gives the protein CASSSNLRQPQHF.

CDR3 nucleotides: TGTGCCAGCAGCGTAGATGGGGGCAACACTGAAGCTTTCTTT. As protein: CASSVDGGNTEAFF. V is TRBV9 and J is TRBJ1-1; perhaps TRBD1 as D (6 bases). Germline CDR1 is SGDLS and CDR2 is YYNGEE. CDR3 length equals 14 residues. V shed 0 bases and J shed 2 bases, with 8 bases lying between them. The full variable domain, completed using reference TRBV9 and TRBJ1-1, is DSGVTQTPKHLITATGQRVTLRCSPRSGDLSVYWYQQSLDQGLQFLIQYYNGEERAKGNILERFSAQQFPDLHSELNLSSLELGDSALYFCASSVDGGNTEAFFGQGTRLTVV.

A single count supports this clone. The CDR3 bases are TGTGCCAGCAGTTACTCTTTTCGGGACACCGCGAAAGTCAATCAGCCCCAGCATTTT. Translation gives CASSYSFRDTAKVNQPQHF. The chain joins TRBV6-7 to TRBJ1-5, with a weak D call TRBD1 (6 bases). TRBV6-7 qualifies as an ORF whose function is uncertain. Trimming removed 0 bases at V and 3 bases at J, with 21 bases between. The CDR3 runs 19 residues.

The chain carries TRBV6-1 and TRBJ1-6, with TRBD1 matching over 10 bases. CDR3 length: 13 amino acids. The junction had 6 bases not matched to a gene; V was cut back by 6 bases and J by 13 bases. The V gene's germline CDR1 is MNHNS and CDR2 SASEGT. In DNA, the CDR3 is TGTGCCAGCAGCTTGGGACAGGGGAATCCCCTCCACTTT. Its protein product is CASSLGQGNPLHF.

CDR3 amino acids: CASRNRQNYGYTF. DNA for the CDR3: TGTGCCAGCAGAAACCGACAAAACTATGGCTACACCTTC. V is TRBV6-5 and J is TRBJ1-2; D unresolved. Germline values: CDR1 MNHEY, CDR2 SVGAGI. This CDR3 region has 13 residues. V shed 6 bases and J shed 2 bases, with 10 bases lying between them.

This rearrangement joins TRBV12-5 to TRBJ1-5; D gene uncertain. CDR3 length equals 15 residues. The germline V gene has CDR1 LGHNT and CDR2 FRNRAP. The V and J ends lost 6 bases and 4 bases respectively, with 16 bases between them. The CDR3 coding sequence is TGTGCTAGTGGAACCGAGGAACACCAAAATCAGCCCCAGCATTTT. Amino acid sequence: CASGTEEHQNQPQHF.

The rearrangement links TRBV5-1 to TRBJ1-6; D possibly corresponds to TRBD1 (5 bases). The V end lost 1 base, the J end lost 0 bases, and 14 bases lay between the germline ends. The length of the CDR3 is 18 residues. The germline gives CDR1 SGHRS, CDR2 YFSETQ. CDR3: CASSLSGVTSSYNSPLHF. In DNA, the CDR3 is TGCGCCAGCAGCTTGTCGGGGGTTACGAGCTCCTATAATTCACCCCTCCACTTT.

The table lists this clone with a few counts. The CDR3: CASSYRVNTEAFF. In DNA, the CDR3 is TGTGCCAGCAGTTACCGGGTGAACACTGAAGCTTTCTTT. The chain uses TRBV6-6 and TRBJ1-1, with D unclear. The germline gives CDR1 MNHNY, CDR2 SVGAGI (reference sequence). Deletions cut 2 bases from V and 0 bases from J, with 4 bases between. There are 13 residues in the CDR3.

The chain joins TRBV11-2 to TRBJ2-1, with 7 bases aligning to TRBD2. Germline-derived CDR1 and CDR2 are SGHAT and FQNNGV. The CDR3 is made up of 18 amino acids. After removal of 2 bases from V and 4 bases from J, the junction contained 14 bases not matched to a gene. This CDR3 reads CASSLMSLGGSPYNEQFF. DNA for the CDR3: TGTGCCAGCAGCTTAATGAGCCTGGGCGGGAGCCCTTACAATGAGCAGTTCTTC.

This chain joins TRBV10-3 and TRBJ1-4; tentative D call: TRBD1 (6 bases). The CDR3 is 15 residues long. Between the trimmed V and J ends, which lost 4 bases and 5 bases, there was a span of 14 bases. Germline lookup yields CDR1 ENHRY and CDR2 SYGVKD. CDR3 loop: CAISGATGNNEKLFF. The CDR3 DNA is TGTGCCATCAGTGGCGCGACAGGAAACAATGAAAAACTGTTTTTT.

This chain uses TRBV5-4 with TRBJ2-5; D perhaps matches TRBD1 (7 bases). The germline V gene encodes CDR1 SGHNT and CDR2 YYREEE (reference sequence). The CDR3 covers 17 residues. Trimming took off 4 bases at V and 5 bases at J, with 24 bases between the two ends. The CDR3 DNA reads TGTGCCAGCAGCCTGGAGGGGGTGAAGGGGGCTTTTGAGACCCAGTACTTC. Translating gives CASSLEGVKGAFETQYF.

The CDR3 DNA is TGCAGCGTTCTAGCGGGGTTCTCCTACAATGAGCAGTTCTTC. It translates to CSVLAGFSYNEQFF. J is TRBJ2-1 and V is TRBV29-1, with 9 bases that match TRBD2. V gave up 5 bases and J gave up 0 bases; unmatched junction bases: 2. CDR3 length: 14 residues. Germline loops: CDR1 SQVTM, CDR2 ANQGSEA.

The chain is built from TRBV9 and TRBJ2-3; TRBD2 agrees at 9 bases. Germline V gene data show CDR1 as SGDLS and CDR2 as YYNGEE. The CDR3 spans 15 residues. V was clipped by 2 bases and J by 6 bases; unmatched bases: 7. CDR3 DNA: TGTGCCAGCAGCGTCTCAGCGGGGGGCGTGGATACGCAGTATTTT. This translates into CASSVSAGGVDTQYF.

CDR3 DNA: TGTGCCAGCAGTTTAGCCAGGGAAGGGCACAATGAGCAGTTCTTC. Translated, it gives CASSLAREGHNEQFF. The rearrangement joins TRBV27 to TRBJ2-1; maybe TRBD1 (5 bases). Germline assignment: CDR1 MNHEY and CDR2 SMNVEV (reference sequence). Trimming took 2 bases from V and 5 from J, leaving 13 bases between them. This CDR3 region has 15 residues.

V and J are TRBV15 and TRBJ1-3, with D tentatively TRBD1 (5 bases). Trimming cost V 0 bases and J 1 base, with 13 bases left between them. This CDR3 region has 17 residues. The germline V gene encodes CDR1 LNHNV and CDR2 YYDKDF (reference sequence). DNA of the CDR3: TGTGCCACCAGCAGAGATAGTGCGGGGGGTTCTGGAAACACCATATATTTT. Encoded protein: CATSRDSAGGSGNTIYF.

The J gene is TRBJ2-3, the V gene TRBV4-2; the D gene is possibly TRBD1 (5 bases). This CDR3 region has 14 residues. Per the germline V gene, CDR1 is LGHNA and CDR2 is YNFKEQ. V was clipped by 5 bases and J by 6 bases, with 15 bases between them. The CDR3 sequence is CASSSDAGIDTQYF. The CDR3 region has the DNA TGTGCCAGCAGCTCCGACGCAGGGATTGATACGCAGTATTTT.

V gene TRBV19 combines with J gene TRBJ1-1, with D hard to call. The CDR3 has 16 amino acids. Germline V lookup: CDR1 LNHDA, CDR2 SQIVND (reference sequence). Trimming cost V 7 bases and J 5 bases, with 23 bases left between them. The CDR3 here is CASTERSTSVGTEAFF. The CDR3 nucleotides read TGTGCCAGTACCGAAAGATCCACCAGCGTTGGTACTGAAGCTTTCTTT.

For this clone: Different DNA sequences within this sample yield the same CDR3. The rearrangement links TRBV7-9 to TRBJ2-5; D may be TRBD1 (5 bases). Germline CDR1 reads SEHNR; CDR2 reads FQNEAQ (reference sequence). The V and J ends lost 0 bases and 5 bases respectively, with 10 bases between them. CDR3 length: 14 residues. CDR3 DNA sequence: TGTGCCAGCAGCTTAGCGTTAGGACATGAGACCCAGTACTTC. This codes for CASSLALGHETQYF.

This clone is a singleton in its sample. The rearrangement joins TRBV19 to TRBJ1-1; D is unresolved. Trimming stripped 1 base from V and 4 bases from J, with 4 bases between. The CDR3 extends over 12 amino acids. Germline CDR1 is LNHDA and CDR2 is SQIVND (reference sequence). In DNA form, the CDR3 reads TGTGCCAGTAGTATAGGGAGCACTGAAGCTTTCTTT. Its translation is CASSIGSTEAFF.

The rearrangement links TRBV6-6 to TRBJ1-2, with 7 bases matching TRBD1. The germline gives CDR1 MNHNY, CDR2 SVGAGI (reference sequence). The J segment lost 8 bases and the V segment lost 0 bases, leaving 12 bases of the junction unmatched. The length of the CDR3 is 16 residues. The CDR3 here is CASSYSDRQTPRGYTF. The CDR3, as DNA: TGTGCCAGCAGTTACTCGGACAGGCAAACTCCTCGAGGCTACACCTTC.

V and J are TRBV27 and TRBJ2-2; maybe TRBD1 (6 bases). Germline assignment: CDR1 MNHEY and CDR2 SMNVEV (reference sequence). The CDR3 sequence is 15 residues long. The V gene lost 3 bases and the J gene lost 3 bases, with 11 bases spanning the gap. CDR3 in amino acids: CASSLLQGYTGELFF. The CDR3 DNA reads TGTGCCAGCAGTTTGCTACAGGGCTACACCGGGGAGCTGTTTTTT.

The chain couples TRBV4-3 to TRBJ1-1; D is undetermined. V was pared by 3 bases and J by 4 bases, with 9 bases between. Germline V gene data show CDR1 as LGHNA and CDR2 as YSLEER. The CDR3 sequence is 13 residues long. The CDR3 nucleotides read TGCGCCAGCAGCCAGTACGGGAGCACTGAAGCTTTCTTT. Residues: CASSQYGSTEAFF.

V is TRBV4-1 and J is TRBJ1-5; 9 bases fit TRBD1. The ends lost 0 bases at V and 4 bases at J; junction bases unmatched: 7. The CDR3 is 17 amino acids. CDR1 and CDR2 from the germline V gene are MGHRA and YSYEKL. The CDR3 DNA follows: TGCGCCAGCAGCCAAGATGGGATAGGACAGGGGAATCAGCCCCAGCATTTT. Encoded protein: CASSQDGIGQGNQPQHF.

This chain uses TRBV5-5 with TRBJ2-1, with D hard to call. Germline-derived CDR1 and CDR2 are SGHKS and YYEKEE (reference sequence). The CDR3 contains 14 residues. Trimming shortened V by 4 bases and J by 5 bases, and 13 bases separated the two germline ends. The CDR3 DNA reads TGTGCCAGCAGCCCTCTCCCTGCGAACAATGAGCAGTTCTTC. It codes for CASSPLPANNEQFF.

The CDR3 loop reads CASSISQGPGSPLHF. The CDR3 bases are TGTGCCAGTAGTATTTCACAGGGCCCAGGTTCACCCCTCCACTTT. The chain uses TRBV19 and TRBJ1-6, with D tentatively TRBD1 (6 bases). This CDR3 has 15 amino acids. Between the trimmed V and J ends, which lost 3 bases and 9 bases, there was a span of 15 bases. The germline CDR1 and CDR2 sequences are LNHDA and SQIVND (reference sequence).

The V call is TRBV19, the J call TRBJ2-2; the match to TRBD1 covers 7 bases. The CDR3 is made up of 15 amino acids. From germline, CDR1 is LNHDA and CDR2 SQIVND (reference sequence). V shed 4 bases, J shed 3 bases, and the junction held 5 bases outside the gene matches. The CDR3 here is CASSRGTAYTGELFF. In nucleotides, the CDR3 is TGTGCCAGTAGTAGGGGGACAGCGTACACCGGGGAGCTGTTTTTT.

The DNA of the CDR3 is TGTGCCAGCAGCCCCATTTCGCGGGGGGGACAAGAGACCCAGTACTTC. Amino acids: CASSPISRGGQETQYF. The genes are TRBV5-5 and TRBJ2-5; 9 nucleotides agree with TRBD2. The trim removed 4 bases at V and 2 bases at J, leaving 9 bases unmatched. Looked up from germline, CDR1 is SGHKS and CDR2 is YYEKEE (reference sequence). This CDR3 has 16 amino acids.

In DNA, the CDR3 is TGTGCCAGCAGCCCATCGGGGGGGCCCGTCAAAAACATTCAGTACTTC. Translating gives CASSPSGGPVKNIQYF. V gene TRBV7-8 combines with J gene TRBJ2-4, with TRBD2 matching 8 bases. After removal of 5 bases from V and 3 bases from J, the junction contained 9 bases not matched to a gene. Looked up from germline, CDR1 is SGHVS and CDR2 is FQNEAQ. This CDR3 is built from 16 residues.

V is TRBV4-2 and J is TRBJ2-7, with D perhaps matching TRBD2 (6 bases). V lost 5 bases and J lost 5, with 10 bases in between. The CDR3 runs to 12 residues. CDR1 LGHNA and CDR2 YNFKEQ come from the germline V gene. The CDR3 DNA follows: TGTGCCAGCAGCAAGACTAGGGACGAGCAGTACTTC. Amino acids: CASSKTRDEQYF.